One T cell receptor (beta chain) is described in this entry. Germline CDR1 reads SNHLY; CDR2 reads FYNNEI. The CDR3 consists of 14 residues. Unmatched junction bases numbered 3, after V lost 7 bases and J lost 0 bases. Per the original data handling: Reference gene primers were amplified, and this amplification served to estimate nucleated cell counts. Clones were read by immunoSEQ multiplex PCR, and TCRdb kept only the in-frame ones, dropping some. Clonal size and the V and J genes are those of that table, whereas D and trimming came from the DNA. The sample includes more than 65,000 clones, around 80% of them seen just once. This record comes from a study of blood T cell repertoires in COVID-19. The wider study: COVID-19 samples from acute and convalescent phases originated in the United States, Italy and Spain. Nucleic acid was either cDNA or gDNA, and it came from T cells, B-cell-depleted T cells, or PBMCs.

This TCR derives from a woman aged 45-65 years with acute or convalescent COVID-19. The chain employs TRBV2 and TRBJ1-1; 9 bases are a match to TRBD1. The sample was peripheral blood. The CDR3 loop is CASTHRGLNTEAFF. The CDR3, as DNA: TGTGCCAGCACCCACAGGGGGCTGAACACTGAAGCTTTCTTT.